The clone carrying this T cell receptor (beta chain) was seen only a few times. Its specificity is not known. The CDR3 has 18 amino acids. The sample belongs to a study of T cells after yellow fever vaccination. The 5'RACE template-switching step produced TCR cDNA and added a universal primer site and UMIs. TCRdb re-called the 5' RACE reads through MiXCR, storing one row per CDR3 protein. This table holds under 550,000 distinct CDR3 sequences, around a fifth found once. Findings and caveats of the study: Once the booster was given, most primary-vaccination clones reappeared, at 95% to 98% for CD4 and approximately 88% for CD8. The secondary response was weaker but peaked faster, day 5 versus 15.

This sample comprised PBMCs, obtained 21 days after the first yellow fever vaccination. This chain joins TRBV21-1 and TRBJ1-6; the table's D gene call, TRBD1, was not cross checked with the DNA. TRBV21-1 is a recognized pseudogene. The TCR originated in a man aged 18 to 29 who received the YFV17D yellow fever vaccine. The CDR3 sequence is CASIRGRTGLGNNSPLHF. As DNA, the CDR3 is TGTGCCAGCATCAGAGGTCGGACAGGGTTGGGGAATAATTCACCCCTCCACTTT.